The clone carrying this T cell receptor (beta chain) was counted only a few times. TCRdb reprocessed the 5' RACE reads with MiXCR, giving one entry per CDR3 protein. The top ten hold approximately 15% of the sample, which has approximately 580,000 distinct CDR3 sequences, less than 20% seen once. Germline V gene lookup returns CDR1 SGHVS and CDR2 FQNEAQ. The V and J ends lost 1 base and 5 bases respectively, with 9 bases between them. CDR3 size: 14 residues. The data were obtained in a study of T cells after yellow fever vaccination. The chain has TRBV7-8 and TRBJ1-5; no reliable D call. The sequence derives from a man aged 18 to 29 who received the YFV17D yellow fever vaccine. This material consisted of PBMCs, taken 4 to 5 days after the first yellow fever vaccination. CDR3 bases: TGTGCCAGCAGCTTAGTAGGGTACTATCAGCCCCAGCATTTT. Translation gives CASSLVGYYQPQHF.